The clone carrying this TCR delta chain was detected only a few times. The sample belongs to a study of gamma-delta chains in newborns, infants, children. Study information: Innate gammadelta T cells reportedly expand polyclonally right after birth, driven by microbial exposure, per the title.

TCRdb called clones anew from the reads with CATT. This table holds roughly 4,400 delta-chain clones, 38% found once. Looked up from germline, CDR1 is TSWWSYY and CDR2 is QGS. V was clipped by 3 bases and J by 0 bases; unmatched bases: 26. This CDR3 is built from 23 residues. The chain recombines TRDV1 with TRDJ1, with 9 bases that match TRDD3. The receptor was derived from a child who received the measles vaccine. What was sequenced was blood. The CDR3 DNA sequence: TGTGCTCTTGGGGATCGCATGGTTCCTACCGGGGGATACTGTCCGGGGTACACCGATAAACTCATCTTT. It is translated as CALGDRMVPTGGYCPGYTDKLIF.